This T cell receptor beta chain was profiled in a study of T-cell memory formation after mild COVID-19. Across the whole study: TCR clusters were mostly confined to one donor each.

TCRdb reprocessed the 5' RACE reads with MiXCR, giving one entry per CDR3 protein. The profile shows over 120,000 distinct CDR3 sequences, about 5.7% of them singletons. Ten or more counts support this clonotype. The CDR3 spans 15 residues. The junction had 5 bases not matched to a gene; V was cut back by 4 bases and J by 0 bases. CDR1 and CDR2 (germline): SGHRS, YFSETQ. The specimen was PBMCs or a T cell subset sorted from them (not recorded which). The clonotype originates from an adult woman who had mild COVID-19 (a few samples of this study predate the infection). Cell type and time point are not known. The chain carries TRBV5-1 and TRBJ2-3; 7 nucleotides line up with TRBD1. The CDR3 bases are TGCGCCAGCAGCCCCGGGACAGCTAGCACAGATACGCAGTATTTT. Translated, it gives CASSPGTASTDTQYF.